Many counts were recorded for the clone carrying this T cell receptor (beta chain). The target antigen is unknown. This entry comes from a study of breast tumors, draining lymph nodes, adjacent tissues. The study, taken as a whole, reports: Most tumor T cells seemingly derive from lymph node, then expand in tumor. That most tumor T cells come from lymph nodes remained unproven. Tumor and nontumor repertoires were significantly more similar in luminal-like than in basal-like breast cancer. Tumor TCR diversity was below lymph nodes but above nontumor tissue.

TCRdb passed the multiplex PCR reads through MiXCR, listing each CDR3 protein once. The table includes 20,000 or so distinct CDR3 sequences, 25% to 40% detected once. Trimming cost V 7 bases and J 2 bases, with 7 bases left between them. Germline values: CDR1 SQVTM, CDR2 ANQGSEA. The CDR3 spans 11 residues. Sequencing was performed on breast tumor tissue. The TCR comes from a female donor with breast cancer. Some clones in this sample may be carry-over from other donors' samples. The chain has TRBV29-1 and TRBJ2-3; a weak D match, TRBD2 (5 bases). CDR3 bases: TGCAGCGGCGGGCCCACAGATACGCAGTATTTT. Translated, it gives CSGGPTDTQYF.